These T cell receptor beta chains were read from a single sample in a study of T cells after yellow fever vaccination. MiXCR, run by TCRdb on the 5' RACE reads, gives a single entry per CDR3 protein. The sample contains a few hundred thousand distinct CDR3 sequences, roughly 6.8% of which appear only once. The specimen comprised PBMCs, sampled roughly 47 days after the first yellow fever vaccination. The receptor set was obtained from a man between 18 and 29 years old who received the YFV17D yellow fever vaccine. Both conserved end residues are part of each CDR3. A D gene is named only where the DNA matches it firmly. Rows may omit the clone size; those that give it use once, few, many or a size class.

V,J,size,D,CDR3,DNA
TRBV6-2/TRBV6-3,TRBJ1-1,.,.,CASSYQQGTEAFF,TGTGCCAGCAGTTACCAACAGGGAACTGAAGCTTTCTTT
TRBV7-2,TRBJ1-4,.,.,CASSSGMTTNEKLFF,TGTGCCAGCAGCTCAGGAATGACAACTAATGAAAAACTGTTTTTT
TRBV7-9,TRBJ2-2,few,.,CASSSPRGDTGELFF,TGTGCCAGCAGCTCACCACGCGGGGACACCGGGGAGCTGTTTTTT
TRBV19,TRBJ1-5,many,TRBD1,CASSIKGTGLYQPQHF,TGTGCCAGTAGTATTAAAGGGACAGGTTTGTATCAGCCCCAGCATTTT
TRBV15,TRBJ2-3,few,.,CATSRDGVHPGDTQYF,TGTGCCACCAGCAGAGACGGGGTCCACCCTGGAGATACGCAGTATTTT
TRBV7-6,TRBJ2-7,.,.,CASSLGAGPVEQYF,TGTGCCAGCAGCTTAGGGGCCGGCCCGGTCGAGCAGTACTTC
TRBV7-3,TRBJ2-2,many,.,CASSLMGNTGELFF,TGTGCCAGCAGCTTAATGGGTAACACCGGGGAGCTGTTTTTT
TRBV5-1,TRBJ2-3,many,TRBD1,CASSLAGTGGADTQYF,TGCGCCAGCAGCTTGGCCGGGACAGGAGGGGCAGATACGCAGTATTTT
TRBV25-1,TRBJ2-5,.,.,CASSEWETQYF,TGTGCCAGCAGTGAGTGGGAGACCCAGTACTTC
TRBV6-5,TRBJ1-6,.,TRBD1,CASSYSPTGVGLSSPLHF,TGTGCCAGCAGTTACTCACCGACAGGGGTCGGCTTGAGTTCACCCCTCCACTTT
TRBV10-3,TRBJ2-5,few,.,CANRSCGGPVYQETQYF,TGTGCCAACCGGTCCTGCGGGGGCCCGGTGTACCAAGAGACCCAGTACTTC
TRBV27,TRBJ2-3,.,TRBD2,CASSLSGGGAPGTQYF,TGTGCCAGCAGTTTATCGGGCGGGGGGGCCCCCGGTACGCAGTATTTT
TRBV4-2,TRBJ2-2,few,TRBD2,CASSQDGAGGPGELFF,TGTGCCAGCAGCCAAGATGGTGCGGGGGGGCCCGGGGAGCTGTTTTTT
TRBV12-3/TRBV12-4,TRBJ1-3,few,.,CASSFLGQGSGNTIYF,TGTGCCAGCAGTTTTCTAGGGCAGGGCTCTGGAAACACCATATATTTT
TRBV29-1,TRBJ2-1,few,.,CSAGGTDAYNEQFF,TGCAGCGCCGGCGGGACCGACGCCTACAATGAGCAGTTCTTC
TRBV19,TRBJ2-3,.,TRBD1,CASSGQATSTDTQYF,TGTGCCAGTAGTGGACAGGCAACTAGCACAGATACGCAGTATTTT
TRBV6-1,TRBJ1-6,few,.,CASNHPGGDSPLHF,TGTGCCAGCAACCACCCGGGGGGCGATTCACCCCTCCACTTT
TRBV4-3,TRBJ2-5,.,.,CASSQRTRTWETQYF,TGCGCCAGCAGCCAACGGACTCGTACATGGGAGACCCAGTACTTC
TRBV24-1,TRBJ2-1,few,TRBD1,CATILRGPQDNEQFF,TGTGCCACCATTCTAAGGGGGCCACAGGACAATGAGCAGTTCTTC
TRBV6-1,TRBJ1-6,few,TRBD1,CASSPGSGGNSPLHF,TGTGCCAGCAGTCCGGGGTCAGGGGGGAATTCACCCCTCCACTTT
TRBV6-6,TRBJ1-5,few,.,CASSYHHSRPQHF,TGTGCCAGCAGTTACCACCACTCGAGGCCCCAGCATTTT
TRBV5-1,TRBJ1-6,few,TRBD1,CASSLGVAGTGISPLHF,TGCGCCAGCAGCTTGGGTGTCGCCGGGACAGGGATCTCACCCCTCCACTTT
TRBV25-1,TRBJ2-2,.,.,CASGRRGTGELFF,TGTGCCAGTGGAAGGAGGGGTACCGGGGAGCTGTTTTTT
TRBV7-9,TRBJ2-3,few,.,CASSPPRTQRTDTQYF,TGTGCCAGCAGCCCCCCCAGGACCCAGAGGACAGATACGCAGTATTTT
TRBV6-6,TRBJ1-6,.,.,CASSFKTNSPLHF,TGTGCCAGCAGTTTCAAGACAAATTCACCCCTCCACTTT
TRBV5-1,TRBJ2-2,many,TRBD2,CASSRAGGSNTGELFF,TGCGCCAGCAGCCGTGCCGGGGGGTCGAACACCGGGGAGCTGTTTTTT
TRBV7-9,TRBJ1-5,few,.,CASSLGGRTEIQHF,TGTGCCAGCAGCTTAGGGGGCCGGACAGAGATTCAGCATTTT
TRBV3-1,TRBJ2-1,few,.,CASSRETGEQFF,TGTGCCAGCAGCCGTGAGACGGGGGAGCAGTTCTTC
TRBV30,TRBJ2-7,.,TRBD2,CAWSRSGTSGGSEQYF,TGTGCCTGGAGCCGATCAGGGACTAGCGGGGGGTCCGAGCAGTACTTC